Here is one T cell receptor beta chain with its context. The antigen remains undetermined. The entry originates in a study of identifying expanded T cells in peripheral blood. Overall study findings and caveats: Variance in clone template counts between roughly two-week samples significantly increased with total template count across all healthy donors.

The method was immunoSEQ multiplex PCR; TCRdb's version includes in-frame clones alone and lacks a portion of them. The data contain around 120,000 clones, roughly 80% of them singletons. Germline V gives CDR1 LNHDA, CDR2 SQIVND (reference sequence). The CDR3 length is 15 residues. The germline V and J ends were trimmed by 5 bases and 5 bases, with 18 bases remaining between them. Sequences were obtained from blood. V is TRBV19 and J is TRBJ1-1; tentative D call: TRBD1 (6 bases). The clonotype was recovered from a person aged 18 to 75 in good health. CDR3 in amino acids: CASSATGYGGTEAFF. CDR3 coding DNA: TGTGCCAGTAGTGCAACAGGGTACGGGGGGACTGAAGCTTTCTTT.